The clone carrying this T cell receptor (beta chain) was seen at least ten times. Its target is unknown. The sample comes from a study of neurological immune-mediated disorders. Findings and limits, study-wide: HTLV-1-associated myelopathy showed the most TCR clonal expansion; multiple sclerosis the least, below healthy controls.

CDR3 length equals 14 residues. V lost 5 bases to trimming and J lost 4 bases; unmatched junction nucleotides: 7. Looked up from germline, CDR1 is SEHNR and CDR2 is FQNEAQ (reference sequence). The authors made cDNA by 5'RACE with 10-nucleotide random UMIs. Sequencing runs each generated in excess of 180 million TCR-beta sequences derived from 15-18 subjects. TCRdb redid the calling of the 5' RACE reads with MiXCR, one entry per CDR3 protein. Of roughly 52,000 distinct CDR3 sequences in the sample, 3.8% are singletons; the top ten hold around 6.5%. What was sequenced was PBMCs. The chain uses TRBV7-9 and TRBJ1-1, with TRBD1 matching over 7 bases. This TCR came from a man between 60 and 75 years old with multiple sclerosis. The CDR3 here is CASSLDRVSTEAFF. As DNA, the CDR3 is TGTGCCAGCAGCCTCGACAGGGTGAGCACTGAAGCTTTCTTT. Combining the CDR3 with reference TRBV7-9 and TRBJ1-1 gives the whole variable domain DTGVSQNPRHKITKRGQNVTFRCDPISEHNRLYWYRQTLGQGPEFLTYFQNEAQLEKSRLLSDRFSAERPKGSFSTLEIQRTEQGDSAMYLCASSLDRVSTEAFFGQGTRLTVV.